Detailed here is one T cell receptor beta chain. This entry comes from a study of blood T cell repertoires in COVID-19. In the study overall: Samples of COVID-19 (acute and convalescent) were obtained from the United States, Italy and Spain. Sample material is recorded as cDNA or gDNA derived from T cells, B-cell-depleted T cells, or PBMCs.

In germline, CDR1 is SGDLS, CDR2 YYNGEE. Trimming took 3 bases from V and 7 from J, leaving 15 bases between them. The CDR3 extends over 14 amino acids. As processed by the authors: Estimates of nucleated cell counts were drawn from the amplification of reference gene primers. Data came from immunoSEQ multiplex PCR; TCRdb stores just in-frame clones and leaves some out. V, J and clone size reflect that table, while D and trimming were determined from the DNA. The profile shows approximately 130,000 clones, around 85% of them singletons. The receptor's source is a human donor in a cohort sampled during active COVID-19. The material sequenced was peripheral blood. The genes are TRBV9 and TRBJ2-3; tentatively, D is TRBD1 (8 bases). The CDR3 DNA is TGTGCCAGCAGCGCAGGGGGGGACAGGAATACGCAGTATTTT. Protein product: CASSAGGDRNTQYF.